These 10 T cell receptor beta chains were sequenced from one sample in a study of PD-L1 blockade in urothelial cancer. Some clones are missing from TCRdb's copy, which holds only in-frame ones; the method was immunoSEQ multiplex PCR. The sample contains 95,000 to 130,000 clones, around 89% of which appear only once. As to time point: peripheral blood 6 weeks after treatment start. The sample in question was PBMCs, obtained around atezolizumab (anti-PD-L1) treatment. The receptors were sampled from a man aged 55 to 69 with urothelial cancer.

The chain's CDR3 is CASSVVRDAGRETQYF. The CDR3 region has the DNA TGTGCCAGCAGCGTAGTGCGGGACGCGGGTCGGGAGACCCAGTACTTC. The rearrangement joins TRBV9 to TRBJ2-5; a possible D gene is TRBD2 (6 bases). V was clipped by 0 bases and J by 5 bases, with 17 bases between them. Per germline, CDR1 SGDLS and CDR2 YYNGEE. The CDR3 is made up of 16 amino acids.

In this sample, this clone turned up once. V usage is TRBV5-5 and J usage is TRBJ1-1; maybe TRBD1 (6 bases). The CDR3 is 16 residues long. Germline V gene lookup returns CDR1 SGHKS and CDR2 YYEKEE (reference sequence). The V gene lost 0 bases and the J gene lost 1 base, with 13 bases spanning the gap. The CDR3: CASSLAGGYRNTEAFF. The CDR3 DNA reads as TGTGCCAGCAGCTTGGCGGGGGGCTACAGGAACACTGAAGCTTTCTTT.

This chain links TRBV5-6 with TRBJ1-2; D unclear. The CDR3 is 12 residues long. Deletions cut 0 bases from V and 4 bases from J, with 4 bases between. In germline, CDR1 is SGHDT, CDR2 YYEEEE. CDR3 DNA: TGTGCCAGCAGCTTGGCCAGCTATGGCTACACCTTC. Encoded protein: CASSLASYGYTF. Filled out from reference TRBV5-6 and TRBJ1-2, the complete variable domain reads DAGVTQSPTHLIKTRGQQVTLRCSPKSGHDTVSWYQQALGQGPQFIFQYYEEEERQRGNFPDRFSGHQFPNYSSELNVNALLLGDSALYLCASSLASYGYTFGSGTRLTVV.

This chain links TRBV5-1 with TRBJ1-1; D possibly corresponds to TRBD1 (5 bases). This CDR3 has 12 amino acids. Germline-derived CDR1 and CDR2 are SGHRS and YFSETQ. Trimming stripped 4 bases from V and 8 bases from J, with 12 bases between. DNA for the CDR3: TGCGCCAGCAGCGGCCGGGGGAGGGAAGCTTTCTTT. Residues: CASSGRGREAFF.

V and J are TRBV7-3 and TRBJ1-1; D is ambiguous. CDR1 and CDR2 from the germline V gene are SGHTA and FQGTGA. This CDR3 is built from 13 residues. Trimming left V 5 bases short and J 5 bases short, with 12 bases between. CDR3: CASSAGSGTEAFF. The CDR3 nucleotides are TGTGCCAGCAGCGCGGGGAGCGGAACTGAAGCTTTCTTT. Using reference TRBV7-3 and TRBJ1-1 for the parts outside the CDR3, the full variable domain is GAGVSQTPSNKVTEKGKYVELRCDPISGHTALYWYRQSLGQGPEFLIYFQGTGAADDSGLPNDRFFAVRPEGSVSTLKIQRTERGDSAVYLCASSAGSGTEAFFGQGTRLTVV.

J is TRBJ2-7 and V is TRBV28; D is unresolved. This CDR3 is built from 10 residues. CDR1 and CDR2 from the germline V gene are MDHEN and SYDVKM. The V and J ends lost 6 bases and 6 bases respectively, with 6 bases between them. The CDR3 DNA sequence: TGTGCCAGCAGCCTTTCCGAGCAGTACTTC. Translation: CASSLSEQYF.

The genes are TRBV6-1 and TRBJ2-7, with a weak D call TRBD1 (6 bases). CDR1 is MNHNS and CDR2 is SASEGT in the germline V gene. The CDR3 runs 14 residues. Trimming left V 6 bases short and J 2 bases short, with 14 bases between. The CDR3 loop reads CASSPGQLTYEQYF. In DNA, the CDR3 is TGTGCCAGCAGCCCAGGACAGTTAACCTACGAGCAGTACTTC.

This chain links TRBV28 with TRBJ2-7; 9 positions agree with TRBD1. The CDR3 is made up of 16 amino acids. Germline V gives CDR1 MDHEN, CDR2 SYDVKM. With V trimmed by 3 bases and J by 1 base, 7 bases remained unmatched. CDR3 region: CASSFKTGGVSYEQYF. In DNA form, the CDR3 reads TGTGCCAGCAGTTTCAAGACAGGGGGGGTGTCCTACGAGCAGTACTTC. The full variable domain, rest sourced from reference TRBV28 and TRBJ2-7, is DVKVTQSSRYLVKRTGEKVFLECVQDMDHENMFWYRQDPGLGLRLIYFSYDVKMKEKGDIPEGYSVSREKKERFSLILESASTNQTSMYLCASSFKTGGVSYEQYFGPGTRLTVT.

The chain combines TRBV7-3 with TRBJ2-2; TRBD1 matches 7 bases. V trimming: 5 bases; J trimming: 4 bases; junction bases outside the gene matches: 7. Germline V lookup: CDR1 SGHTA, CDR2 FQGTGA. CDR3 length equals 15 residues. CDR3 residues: CASSQQGIATGELFF. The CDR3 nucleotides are TGTGCCAGCAGCCAACAGGGGATCGCCACCGGGGAGCTGTTTTTT.

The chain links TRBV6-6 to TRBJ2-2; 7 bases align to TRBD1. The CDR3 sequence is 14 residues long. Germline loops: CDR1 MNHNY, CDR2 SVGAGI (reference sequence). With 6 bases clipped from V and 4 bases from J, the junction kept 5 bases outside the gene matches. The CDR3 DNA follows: TGTGCCAGCAGCCAGACAGGGAGCACCGGGGAGCTGTTTTTT. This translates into CASSQTGSTGELFF.